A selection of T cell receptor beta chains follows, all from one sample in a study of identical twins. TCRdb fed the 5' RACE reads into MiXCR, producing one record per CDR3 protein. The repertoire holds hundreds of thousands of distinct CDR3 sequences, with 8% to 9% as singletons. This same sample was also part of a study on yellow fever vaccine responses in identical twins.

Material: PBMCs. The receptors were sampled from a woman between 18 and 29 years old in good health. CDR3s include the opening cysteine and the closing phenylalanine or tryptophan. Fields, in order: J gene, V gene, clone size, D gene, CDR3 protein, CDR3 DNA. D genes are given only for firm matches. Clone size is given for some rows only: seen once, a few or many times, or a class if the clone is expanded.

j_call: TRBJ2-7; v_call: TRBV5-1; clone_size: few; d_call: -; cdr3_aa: CASSLRGGVGTYEQYF; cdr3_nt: TGCGCCAGCAGCTTGCGTGGGGGAGTAGGAACCTACGAGCAGTACTTC
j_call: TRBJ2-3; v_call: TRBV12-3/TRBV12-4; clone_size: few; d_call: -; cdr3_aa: CASSLSQFWNTQYF; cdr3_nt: TGTGCCAGCAGTTTGAGTCAGTTCTGGAATACGCAGTATTTT
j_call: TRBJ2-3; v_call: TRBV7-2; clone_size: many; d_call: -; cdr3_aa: CASSQNRLRGDTQYF; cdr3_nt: TGTGCCAGCAGCCAAAACAGGTTGAGGGGAGATACGCAGTATTTT
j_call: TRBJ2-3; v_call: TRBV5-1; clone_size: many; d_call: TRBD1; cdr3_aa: CASSLGTGTDTQYF; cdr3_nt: TGTGCCAGCAGCTTAGGGACAGGCACAGATACGCAGTATTTT
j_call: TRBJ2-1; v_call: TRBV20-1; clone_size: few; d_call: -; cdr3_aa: CSARIPTWNEQFF; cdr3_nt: TGCAGTGCTCGCATTCCGACTTGGAATGAGCAGTTCTTC
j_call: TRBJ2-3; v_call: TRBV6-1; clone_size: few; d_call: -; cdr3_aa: CASTTRFGVTDTQYF; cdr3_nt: TGTGCCAGCACCACCAGGTTTGGAGTAACAGATACGCAGTATTTT
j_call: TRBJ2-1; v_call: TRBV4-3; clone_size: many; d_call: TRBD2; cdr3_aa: CASSQDLPGLAGVNEQFF; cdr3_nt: TGCGCCAGCAGCCAAGATCTTCCCGGACTAGCGGGAGTAAATGAGCAGTTCTTC
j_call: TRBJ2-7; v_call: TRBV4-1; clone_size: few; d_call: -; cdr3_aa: CASSQENSAGRSYEQYF; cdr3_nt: TGCGCCAGCAGCCAAGAAAATAGTGCAGGGAGGAGCTACGAGCAGTACTTC
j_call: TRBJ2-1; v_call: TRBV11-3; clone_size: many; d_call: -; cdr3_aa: CASSLWGSYNEQFF; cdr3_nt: TGTGCCAGCAGCTTATGGGGCTCCTACAATGAGCAGTTCTTC
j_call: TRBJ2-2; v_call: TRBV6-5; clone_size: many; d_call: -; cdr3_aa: CASSYSGANTGELFF; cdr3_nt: TGTGCCAGCAGTTACTCAGGCGCGAACACCGGGGAGCTGTTTTTT
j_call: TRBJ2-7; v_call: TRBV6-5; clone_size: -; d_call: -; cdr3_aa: CASSYSGLGGYEQYF; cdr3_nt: TGTGCCAGCAGTTACTCAGGGCTGGGGGGCTACGAGCAGTACTTC
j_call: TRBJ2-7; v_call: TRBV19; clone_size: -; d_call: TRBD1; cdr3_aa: CASSIHRGRSGEQYF; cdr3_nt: TGTGCCAGTAGTATTCACAGGGGGCGTTCGGGTGAGCAGTACTTC
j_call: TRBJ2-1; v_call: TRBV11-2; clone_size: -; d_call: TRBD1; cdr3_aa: CASSSLTGTGGYNEQFF; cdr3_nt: TGTGCCAGCAGCTCACTGACTGGGACAGGGGGCTACAATGAGCAGTTCTTC
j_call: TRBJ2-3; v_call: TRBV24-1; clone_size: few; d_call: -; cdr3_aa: CATSGRRDIDTDTQYF; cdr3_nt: TGTGCCACCAGTGGCCGCCGGGACATAGACACAGATACGCAGTATTTT
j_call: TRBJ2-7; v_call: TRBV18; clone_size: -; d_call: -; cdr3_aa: CASSPPAELEQYF; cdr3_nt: TGTGCCAGCTCACCTCCCGCGGAGCTCGAGCAGTACTTC
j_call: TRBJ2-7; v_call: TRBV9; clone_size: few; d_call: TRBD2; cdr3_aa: CASSVAPSGEQYF; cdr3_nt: TGTGCCAGCAGCGTAGCACCTAGCGGGGAGCAGTACTTC
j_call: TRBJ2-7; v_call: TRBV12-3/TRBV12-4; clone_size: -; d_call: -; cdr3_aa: CASSVGEDLPPQYF; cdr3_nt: TGTGCCAGCAGTGTCGGGGAGGATCTCCCGCCCCAGTACTTC
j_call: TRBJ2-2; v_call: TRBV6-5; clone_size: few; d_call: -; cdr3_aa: CASSYGGGDTGELFF; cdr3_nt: TGTGCCAGCAGTTACGGCGGGGGCGACACCGGGGAGCTGTTTTTT
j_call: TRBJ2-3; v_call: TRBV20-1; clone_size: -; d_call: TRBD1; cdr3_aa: CSAIDRGHTDTQYF; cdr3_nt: TGCAGTGCCATAGACAGGGGGCACACAGATACGCAGTATTTT
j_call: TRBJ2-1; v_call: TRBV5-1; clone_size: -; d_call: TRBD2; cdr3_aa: CASSPGGGQQFF; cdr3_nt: TGCGCCAGCAGCCCGGGGGGGGGTCAGCAGTTCTTC
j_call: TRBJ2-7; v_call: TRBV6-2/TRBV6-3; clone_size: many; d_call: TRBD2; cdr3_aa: CASSYERGLRGEQYF; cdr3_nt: TGTGCCAGCAGTTATGAGCGGGGACTGCGCGGTGAGCAGTACTTC
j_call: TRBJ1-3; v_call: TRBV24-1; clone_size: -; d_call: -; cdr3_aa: CATSEGAGNTIYF; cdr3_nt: TGTGCCACCAGTGAGGGGGCTGGAAACACCATATATTTT
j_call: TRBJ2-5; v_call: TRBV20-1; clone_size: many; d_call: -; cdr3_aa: CSAGGLAETQYF; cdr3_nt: TGCAGTGCAGGGGGACTGGCAGAGACCCAGTACTTC
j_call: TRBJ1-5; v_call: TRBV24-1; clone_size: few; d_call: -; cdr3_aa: CATSDLEGQPQHF; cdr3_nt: TGTGCCACCAGTGATTTGGAGGGGCAGCCCCAGCATTTT
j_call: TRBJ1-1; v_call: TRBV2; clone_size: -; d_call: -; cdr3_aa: CASTETANTEAFF; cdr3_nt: TGTGCCAGCACCGAGACTGCGAACACTGAAGCTTTCTTT
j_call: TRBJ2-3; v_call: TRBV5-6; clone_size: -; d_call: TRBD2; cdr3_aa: CASSGTGGGIADTQYF; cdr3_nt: TGTGCCAGCAGCGGGACGGGCGGGGGGATCGCAGATACGCAGTATTTT
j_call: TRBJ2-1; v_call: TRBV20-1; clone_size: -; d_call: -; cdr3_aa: CSAFLSSASSYNEQFF; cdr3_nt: TGCAGTGCTTTCCTATCTAGCGCGAGCTCCTACAATGAGCAGTTCTTC
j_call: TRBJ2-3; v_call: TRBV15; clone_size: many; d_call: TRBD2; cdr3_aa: CATSRLEREGDTQYF; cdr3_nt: TGTGCCACCAGCAGGCTGGAGCGGGAGGGAGATACGCAGTATTTT
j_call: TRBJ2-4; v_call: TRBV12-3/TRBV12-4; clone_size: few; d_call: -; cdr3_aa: CASTGLAKNIQYF; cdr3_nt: TGTGCCAGCACCGGGCTAGCCAAAAACATTCAGTACTTC
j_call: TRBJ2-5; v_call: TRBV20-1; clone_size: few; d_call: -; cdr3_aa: CSARDVTRVQETQYF; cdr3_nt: TGCAGTGCTAGAGACGTGACTAGAGTACAAGAGACCCAGTACTTC
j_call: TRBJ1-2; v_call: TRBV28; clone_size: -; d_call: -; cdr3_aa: CASRNSGYGYTF; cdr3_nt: TGTGCCAGCCGTAATTCTGGCTATGGCTACACCTTC
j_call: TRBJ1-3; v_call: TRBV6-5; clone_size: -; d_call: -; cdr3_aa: CASSYLPVSGNTIYF; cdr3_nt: TGTGCCAGCAGTTACCTCCCGGTCTCTGGAAACACCATATATTTT
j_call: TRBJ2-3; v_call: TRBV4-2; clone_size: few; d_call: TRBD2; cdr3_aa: CASSQELAAPGTQYF; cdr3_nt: TGTGCCAGCAGCCAAGAGCTAGCGGCCCCGGGTACGCAGTATTTT
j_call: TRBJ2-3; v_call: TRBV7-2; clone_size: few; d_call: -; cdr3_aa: CASSSVGTSTDTQYF; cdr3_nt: TGTGCCAGCAGTTCCGTCGGGACTAGCACAGATACGCAGTATTTT
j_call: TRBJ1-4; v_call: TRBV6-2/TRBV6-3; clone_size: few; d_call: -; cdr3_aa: CASRSPEKLFF; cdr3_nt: TGTGCCAGCAGGTCCCCGGAAAAACTGTTTTTT
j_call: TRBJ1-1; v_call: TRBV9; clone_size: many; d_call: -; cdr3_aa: CASSVVGENTEAFF; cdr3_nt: TGTGCCAGCAGCGTAGTAGGGGAGAACACTGAAGCTTTCTTT
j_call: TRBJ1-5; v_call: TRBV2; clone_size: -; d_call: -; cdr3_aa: CASRLYTGGNQPQHF; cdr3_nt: TGTGCCAGCAGACTCTATACGGGGGGCAATCAGCCCCAGCATTTT
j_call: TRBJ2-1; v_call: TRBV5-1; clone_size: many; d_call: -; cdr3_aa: CASRPSRNNEQFF; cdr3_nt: TGCGCCAGCAGACCGTCTAGAAACAATGAGCAGTTCTTC
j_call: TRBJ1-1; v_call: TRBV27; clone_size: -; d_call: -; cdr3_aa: CASSPQAGHRPGANTEAFF; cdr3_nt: TGTGCCAGCAGTCCCCAAGCGGGACACCGGCCCGGGGCAAACACTGAAGCTTTCTTT
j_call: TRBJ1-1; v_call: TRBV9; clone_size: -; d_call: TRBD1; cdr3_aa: CASSPTGGNTEAFF; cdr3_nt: TGTGCCAGCAGCCCCACAGGGGGGAACACTGAAGCTTTCTTT
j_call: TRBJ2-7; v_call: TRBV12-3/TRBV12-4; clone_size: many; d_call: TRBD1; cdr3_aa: CASRKRQGNNEQYF; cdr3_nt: TGTGCCAGCAGGAAGCGACAGGGCAACAACGAGCAGTACTTC
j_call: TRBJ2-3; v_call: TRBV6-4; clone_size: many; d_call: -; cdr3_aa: CASSASEADTQYF; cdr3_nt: TGTGCCAGCAGTGCTTCGGAGGCAGATACGCAGTATTTT
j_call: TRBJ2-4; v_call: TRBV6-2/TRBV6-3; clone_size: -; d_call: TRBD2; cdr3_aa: CASSYSASGVKNIQYF; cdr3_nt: TGTGCCAGCAGTTACTCGGCTAGCGGGGTCAAAAACATTCAGTACTTC
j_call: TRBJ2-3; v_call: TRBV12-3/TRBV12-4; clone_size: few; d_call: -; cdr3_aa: CASSPGNRGGTDTQYF; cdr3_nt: TGTGCCAGCAGTCCAGGGAACAGGGGGGGAACAGATACGCAGTATTTT
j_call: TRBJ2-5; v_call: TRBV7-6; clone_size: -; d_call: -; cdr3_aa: CASSLAFRAQETQYF; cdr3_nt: TGTGCCAGCAGCTTAGCGTTCAGGGCCCAAGAGACCCAGTACTTC
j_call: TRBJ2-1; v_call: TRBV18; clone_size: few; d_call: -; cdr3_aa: CASSPGPRTDNEQFF; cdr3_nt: TGTGCCAGCTCACCAGGGCCTCGAACCGACAATGAGCAGTTCTTC
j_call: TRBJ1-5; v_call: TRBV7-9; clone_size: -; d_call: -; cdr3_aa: CASSLYGGNQPQHF; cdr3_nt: TGTGCCAGCAGCTTATACGGTGGCAATCAGCCCCAGCATTTT
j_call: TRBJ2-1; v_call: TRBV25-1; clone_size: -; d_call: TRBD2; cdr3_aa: CASTAATSGRGYEQFF; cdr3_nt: TGTGCCAGCACCGCTGCCACTAGCGGGAGAGGGTATGAGCAGTTCTTC
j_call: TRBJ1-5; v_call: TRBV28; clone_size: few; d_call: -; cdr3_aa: CASILRGGPRNQPQHF; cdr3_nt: TGTGCCAGCATCCTTAGGGGGGGACCTCGCAATCAGCCCCAGCATTTT
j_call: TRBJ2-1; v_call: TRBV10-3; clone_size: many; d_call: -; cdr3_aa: CAIRDRGDSGRHEQFF; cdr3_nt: TGTGCCATCAGGGACAGGGGAGACAGCGGGAGACATGAGCAGTTCTTC
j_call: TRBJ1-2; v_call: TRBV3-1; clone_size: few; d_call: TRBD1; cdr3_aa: CASSQGTGTGYTF; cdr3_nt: TGTGCCAGCAGCCAAGGGACAGGGACTGGCTACACCTTC
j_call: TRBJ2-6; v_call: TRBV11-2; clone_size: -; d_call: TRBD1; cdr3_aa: CASSSRRDSYSGANVLTF; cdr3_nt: TGTGCCAGCAGCAGTAGACGGGACAGCTACTCTGGGGCCAACGTCCTGACTTTC
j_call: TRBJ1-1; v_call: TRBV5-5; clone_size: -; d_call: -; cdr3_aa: CASSLEVKNTEAFF; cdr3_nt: TGTGCCAGCAGCCTAGAAGTGAAGAACACTGAAGCTTTCTTT